The entry below describes one TCR beta chain. What it binds is unknown. The repertoire was sequenced with immunoSEQ multiplex PCR; TCRdb's copy has only in-frame clones and lacks some. The sample contains about 110,000 clones, roughly nine tenths of which appear only once. This sample is part of a study of graft-versus-host responses after intestinal transplantation. Trimming removed 7 bases from V and 9 bases from J, with 16 bases in between. Germline lookup yields CDR1 WSHSY and CDR2 SAAADI. This CDR3 contains 13 residues. Study-wide findings and caveats: Ileal or blood samples showed some GvH clones first, and such clones were also found in recipient marrow. High graft-versus-host to host-versus-graft clonal ratios were found in allografts of patients who had graft-donor T cell macrochimerism.

V gene TRBV10-2 combines with J gene TRBJ2-1; TRBD1 might be the D (6 bases). The TCR comes from a human donor who was the organ donor for an intestinal transplant. The sequencing here drew on unstimulated CD4+ T cells sorted from spleen or lymph node cells, taken before transplant. The CDR3 loop reads CASTQGRVSEQFF. Written as DNA, the CDR3 is TGCGCCAGCACACAGGGAAGAGTAAGTGAGCAGTTCTTC.